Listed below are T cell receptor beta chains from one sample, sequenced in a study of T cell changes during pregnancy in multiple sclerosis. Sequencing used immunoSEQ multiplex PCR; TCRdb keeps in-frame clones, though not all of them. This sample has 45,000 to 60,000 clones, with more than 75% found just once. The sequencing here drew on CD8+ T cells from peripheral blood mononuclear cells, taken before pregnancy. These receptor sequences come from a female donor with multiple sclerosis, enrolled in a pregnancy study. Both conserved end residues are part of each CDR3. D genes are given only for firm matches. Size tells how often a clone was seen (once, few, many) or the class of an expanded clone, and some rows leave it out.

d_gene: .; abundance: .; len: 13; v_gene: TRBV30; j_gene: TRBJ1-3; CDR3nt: TGTGCCTGGGGTTCAGGGTCTGGAAACACCATATATTTT; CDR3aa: CAWGSGSGNTIYF
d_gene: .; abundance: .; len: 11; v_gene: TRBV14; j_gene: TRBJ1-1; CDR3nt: TGTGCCAGCAGCCAAGGCGAAGTAGCTTTCTTT; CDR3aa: CASSQGEVAFF
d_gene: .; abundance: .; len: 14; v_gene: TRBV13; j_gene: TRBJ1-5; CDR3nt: TGTGCCAGCAGCTTAGGCAGGGGCAATCAGCCCCAGCATTTT; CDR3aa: CASSLGRGNQPQHF
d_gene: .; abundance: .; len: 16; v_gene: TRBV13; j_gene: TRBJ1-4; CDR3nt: TGTGCCAGCAGCCCACCCGCAGATGCAACTAATGAAAAACTGTTTTTT; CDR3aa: CASSPPADATNEKLFF
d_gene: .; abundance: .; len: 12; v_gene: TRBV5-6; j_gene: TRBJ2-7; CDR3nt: TGTGCCAGCAGCCAACACCGCTACGAGCAGTACTTC; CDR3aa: CASSQHRYEQYF
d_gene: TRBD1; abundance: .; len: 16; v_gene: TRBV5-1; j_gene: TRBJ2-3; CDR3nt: TGCGCCAGCAGCGCCCTCCGGGACAGGACAACAGATACGCAGTATTTT; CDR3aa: CASSALRDRTTDTQYF
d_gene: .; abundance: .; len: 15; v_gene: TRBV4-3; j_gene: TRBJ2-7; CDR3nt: TGCGCCAGCAGCCAAGAATGGACTACGTCCTACGAGCAGTACTTC; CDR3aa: CASSQEWTTSYEQYF
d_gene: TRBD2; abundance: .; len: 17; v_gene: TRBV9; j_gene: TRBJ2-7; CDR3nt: TGTGCCAGCAGCGTAGAGACTAGCGGGGGGCCCCCCTACGAGCAGTACTTC; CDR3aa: CASSVETSGGPPYEQYF
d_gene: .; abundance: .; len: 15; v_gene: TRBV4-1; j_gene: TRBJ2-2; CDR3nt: TGCGCCAGCAGCCACCAACCCACCTCGGGCGGGGAGCTGTTTTTT; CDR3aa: CASSHQPTSGGELFF
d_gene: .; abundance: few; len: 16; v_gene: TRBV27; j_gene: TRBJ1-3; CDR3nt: TGTGCCAGCAGTCCGGACAGTTATGCAGATGGAAACACCATATATTTT; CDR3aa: CASSPDSYADGNTIYF